Below are 28 T cell receptor beta chains sequenced from a single sample in a study of blood T cell repertoires in COVID-19. TCRdb's table, derived via immunoSEQ multiplex PCR, lists solely in-frame clones and lacks some. The sample yields around 140,000 clones, 80% to 85% seen once. Sequenced: peripheral blood. These receptors originate from a human donor in a cohort sampled during active COVID-19.

The chain links TRBV5-6 to TRBJ2-7; D is possibly TRBD1 (6 bases). The CDR3 sequence is 15 residues long. Germline V gene lookup returns CDR1 SGHDT and CDR2 YYEEEE. V lost 4 bases to trimming and J lost 4 bases, with 18 bases between them. CDR3 loop: CASSPSPDRSYEQYF. For the CDR3, the DNA is TGTGCCAGCAGCCCCTCACCCGACAGGAGTTACGAGCAGTACTTC.

This clone appeared a few times. The chain recombines TRBV4-1 with TRBJ2-3; D may be TRBD2 (6 bases). CDR3 length equals 13 residues. V dropped 3 bases and J dropped 6 bases, with 10 bases sitting between them. Germline V gene sequence: CDR1 MGHRA, CDR2 YSYEKL. The CDR3 DNA is TGCGCCAGCAGCCAGGGACTCGGGGATACGCAGTATTTT. It codes for CASSQGLGDTQYF.

The rearrangement uses TRBV7-9 and TRBJ2-7; D perhaps matches TRBD2 (5 bases). Per germline, CDR1 SEHNR and CDR2 FQNEAQ (reference sequence). There are 14 residues in the CDR3. Trimming took off 8 bases at V and 3 bases at J, with 17 bases between the two ends. The CDR3 DNA reads as TGTGCCAGCGATTCTGGGCTTGGGAGCTACGAGCAGTACTTC. It is translated as CASDSGLGSYEQYF.

This chain uses TRBV6-1 with TRBJ2-5; 10 bases are shared with TRBD2. There are 15 residues in the CDR3. Germline V gene data show CDR1 as MNHNS and CDR2 as SASEGT. J was trimmed by 3 bases and V by 1 base; bases with no gene match: 2. CDR3 region: CASSEDLAGEETQYF. CDR3 bases: TGTGCCAGCAGTGAAGACCTAGCGGGAGAAGAGACCCAGTACTTC.

V gene TRBV19 combines with J gene TRBJ2-5; 9 bases fit TRBD2. Germline CDR1 LNHDA, CDR2 SQIVND (reference sequence). This CDR3 is built from 14 residues. The V gene end was trimmed by 9 bases and the J gene end by 5 bases; junction bases not matched to a gene: 10. As DNA, the CDR3 is TGTGCCAGCACTAGCGGGTTTGAAGTGGAGACCCAGTACTTC. Residues: CASTSGFEVETQYF. The complete variable domain, with remaining parts taken from reference TRBV19 and TRBJ2-5, reads DGGITQSPKYLFRKEGQNVTLSCEQNLNHDAMYWYRQDPGQGLRLIYYSQIVNDFQKGDIAEGYSVSREKKESFPLTVTSAQKNPTAFYLCASTSGFEVETQYFGPGTRLLVL.

The CDR3: CASSPPGYEQYF. The CDR3 nucleotides are TGTGCCAGCAGTCCCCCCGGCTACGAGCAGTACTTC. The J gene is TRBJ2-7, the V gene TRBV4-2; D gene ambiguous. Deletions cut 6 bases from V and 3 bases from J, with 9 bases between. Germline CDR1 and CDR2: LGHNA and YNFKEQ. The CDR3 loop spans 12 amino acids.

The chain couples TRBV2 to TRBJ1-2; 7 bases align to TRBD1. V lost 6 bases and J lost 3; bases outside the gene matches: 7. The CDR3 has 14 residues. From germline, CDR1 is SNHLY and CDR2 FYNNEI. The CDR3 DNA is TGTGCCAGCAGCAGACAGGGAAATGACTATGGCTACACCTTC. Amino acids: CASSRQGNDYGYTF.

This sequence joins TRBV4-3 and TRBJ1-2; unclear D gene. Germline V CDR1 and CDR2: LGHNA, YSLEER. CDR3 length: 15 residues. V was clipped by 0 bases and J by 1 base, with 9 bases between them. The CDR3 loop reads CASSQEDRDNYGYTF. Written as DNA, the CDR3 is TGCGCCAGCAGCCAAGAGGATCGGGATAACTATGGCTACACCTTC.

V gene TRBV5-1 combines with J gene TRBJ2-7, with D possibly TRBD2 on 5 matching bases. The CDR3 extends over 13 amino acids. Trimming cost V 3 bases and J 2 bases, with 9 bases left between them. Germline values: CDR1 SGHRS, CDR2 YFSETQ. The CDR3 spells CASSWEQTYEQYF. CDR3 in DNA: TGCGCCAGCAGCTGGGAGCAAACCTACGAGCAGTACTTC. The whole variable domain, remainder taken from reference TRBV5-1 and TRBJ2-7, is KAGVTQTPRYLIKTRGQQVTLSCSPISGHRSVSWYQQTPGQGLQFLFEYFSETQRNKGNFPGRFSGRQFSNSRSEMNVSTLELGDSALYLCASSWEQTYEQYFGPGTRLTVT.

The chain couples TRBV15 to TRBJ1-3; D perhaps matches TRBD1 (6 bases). Germline V gene data show CDR1 as LNHNV and CDR2 as YYDKDF (reference sequence). The CDR3 spans 15 residues. With 3 bases removed from V and 0 bases from J, the gap between germline ends came to 9 bases. This chain's CDR3 is CATSRGDNSGNTIYF. The CDR3 region has the DNA TGTGCCACCAGCAGGGGGGACAACTCTGGAAACACCATATATTTT.

This chain uses TRBV28 with TRBJ2-7; weak D call: TRBD1 (7 bases). Trimming took 5 bases from V and 10 from J, leaving 24 bases between them. The CDR3 spans 15 residues. Germline V gene lookup returns CDR1 MDHEN and CDR2 SYDVKM. The CDR3 DNA sequence: TGTGCCAGCAGTATTGGGGGGACAGTGGAGTCCAAACAGTACTTC. Protein sequence: CASSIGGTVESKQYF.

The genes are TRBV5-1 and TRBJ2-4; 9 bases align to TRBD1. V was clipped by 2 bases and J by 6 bases; unmatched bases: 6. The CDR3 totals 15 residues. Per germline, CDR1 SGHRS and CDR2 YFSETQ. CDR3 nucleotide sequence: TGCGCCAGCAGCTTCTTGACAGGGGGTTTAAACATTCAGTACTTC. Protein product: CASSFLTGGLNIQYF. Based on the CDR3 plus reference TRBV5-1 and TRBJ2-4, the full variable domain is KAGVTQTPRYLIKTRGQQVTLSCSPISGHRSVSWYQQTPGQGLQFLFEYFSETQRNKGNFPGRFSGRQFSNSRSEMNVSTLELGDSALYLCASSFLTGGLNIQYFGAGTRLSVL.

CDR3 sequence reads: CASASNRNYGYTF. DNA of the CDR3: TGTGCCAGCGCAAGTAACAGGAACTATGGCTACACCTTC. The chain is built from TRBV6-5 and TRBJ1-2; maybe TRBD1 (5 bases). The germline gives CDR1 MNHEY, CDR2 SVGAGI. The CDR3 length is 13 residues. V gave up 8 bases and J gave up 2 bases, with 12 bases separating them.

This clone is a singleton in its sample. The genes are TRBV7-9 and TRBJ2-7; 9 bases agree with TRBD2. V lost 1 base, J lost 4 bases, and 5 bases stayed unmatched. This CDR3 has 15 residues. Per germline, CDR1 SEHNR and CDR2 FQNEAQ (reference sequence). In DNA, the CDR3 is TGTGCCAGCAGCTTAGTAGTTAGCGGGAGTTACGAGCAGTACTTC. This sequence encodes CASSLVVSGSYEQYF.

Written as DNA, the CDR3 is TGTGCCAGCAGCCACAAATACGAGCAGTACTTC. It yields the protein CASSHKYEQYF. The chain couples TRBV6-2 or TRBV6-3 to TRBJ2-7; no definite D call. V was clipped by 6 bases and J by 4 bases, with 7 bases between them. Germline-derived CDR1 and CDR2 are MNHEY and SVGEGT. The CDR3 is 11 residues long.

The chain couples TRBV6-5 to TRBJ2-6; D is unclear. Trimming cost V 6 bases and J 0 bases, with 9 bases left between them. Germline values: CDR1 MNHEY, CDR2 SVGAGI. The CDR3 contains 15 residues. CDR3 loop: CASRTGSSGANVLTF. Written as DNA, the CDR3 is TGTGCCAGCAGGACGGGTAGCTCTGGGGCCAACGTCCTGACTTTC.

The J gene is TRBJ2-5, the V gene TRBV28, with 7 bases that match TRBD1. V shed 3 bases and J 2 bases; nucleotides not matched to a gene: 3. Per germline, CDR1 MDHEN and CDR2 SYDVKM. The CDR3 sequence is 14 residues long. CDR3 sequence: CASSFLDRQETQYF. In nucleotides, the CDR3 is TGTGCCAGCAGTTTCTTGGACAGGCAAGAGACCCAGTACTTC.

On this clone: At one of its ends the junction is not consistent with the germline gene, which may arise from a read error. This chain connects TRBV5-1 to TRBJ2-7, with a weak D call TRBD2 (6 bases). Per germline, CDR1 SGHRS and CDR2 YFSETQ. The CDR3 is 17 residues long. The CDR3 DNA follows: TGCGCCAGCAGCTTGGCCTATTTCGGGAGCGGGTCCTCCGAGCAGTACTTC. This codes for CASSLAYFGSGSSEQYF. The variable domain in full, completed from reference TRBV5-1 and TRBJ2-7, reads KAGVTQTPRYLIKTRGQQVTLSCSPISGHRSVSWYQQTPGQGLQFLFEYFSETQRNKGNFPGRFSGRQFSNSRSEMNVSTLELGDSALYLCASSLAYFGSGSSEQYFGPGTRLTVT.

The sample holds one count of this clone. The J gene is TRBJ2-7, the V gene TRBV7-3; 13 bases are a match to TRBD2. V trimming: 1 base; J trimming: 7 bases; junction bases outside the gene matches: 10. CDR1 is SGHTA, CDR2 FQGTGA, per germline. The CDR3 is 17 residues long. The CDR3 DNA reads TGTGCCAGCAGCTTAAACACCGGACTAGCGGGAGCGGGGGAGCAGTACTTC. The encoded protein is CASSLNTGLAGAGEQYF.

The chain recombines TRBV18 with TRBJ2-1; D perhaps matches TRBD2 (7 bases). Germline lookup yields CDR1 KGHSH and CDR2 LQKENI. The CDR3 is 17 residues long. Trimming shortened V by 2 bases and J by 2 bases, and 16 bases separated the two germline ends. In nucleotides, the CDR3 is TGTGCCAGCTCACCAGTCAGCGGGACACCTACCTACAATGAGCAGTTCTTC. Its protein is CASSPVSGTPTYNEQFF.

The J gene is TRBJ2-7, the V gene TRBV4-3; 7 bases agree with TRBD1. V dropped 1 base and J dropped 0; count of bases not matched to a gene: 3. In germline, CDR1 is LGHNA, CDR2 YSLEER. The CDR3 is 15 amino acids. This CDR3 reads CASSQGTGSSYEQYF. The CDR3, as DNA: TGCGCCAGCAGCCAAGGGACAGGTTCCTCCTACGAGCAGTACTTC.

This chain connects TRBV7-2 to TRBJ2-7; tentatively, D is TRBD2 (5 bases). Trimming took off 3 bases at V and 0 bases at J, with 12 bases between the two ends. Germline loops: CDR1 SGHTA, CDR2 FQGNSA. The CDR3 spans 15 residues. For the CDR3, the DNA is TGTGCCAGCAGCTTCGTGGCGGGTAGCTCCTACGAGCAGTACTTC. This gives the protein CASSFVAGSSYEQYF.

This chain links TRBV7-3 with TRBJ2-7; D possibly corresponds to TRBD2 (5 bases). CDR3 length: 14 residues. Germline CDR1 SGHTA, CDR2 FQGTGA. Between the trimmed V and J ends, which lost 5 bases and 3 bases, there was a span of 14 bases. CDR3 sequence reads: CASSAGPEDYEQYF. The CDR3 DNA follows: TGTGCCAGCAGCGCCGGCCCGGAGGACTACGAGCAGTACTTC.

This sequence joins TRBV21-1 and TRBJ2-7; the DNA was not compared with TRBD2, the D call given in the table. TRBV21-1 constitutes a pseudogene. The CDR3 runs 14 residues. The DNA for the CDR3 is TGTGCCAGCGAGGGCCCCAATCGCGCCTACGAGCAGTACTTC. The encoded protein is CASEGPNRAYEQYF.

This sequence joins TRBV28 and TRBJ2-7, with D possibly TRBD1 on 6 matching bases. Germline V gives CDR1 MDHEN, CDR2 SYDVKM. There are 14 residues in the CDR3. V was trimmed by 5 bases and J by 6 bases, leaving 17 bases between them. This CDR3 reads CASSTPDRLSEQYF. DNA for the CDR3: TGTGCCAGCAGTACCCCAGACAGGTTGAGCGAGCAGTACTTC.

A note on this clone: Other nucleotide sequences from this sample produce the same CDR3. The V gene is TRBV5-1, the J gene TRBJ2-5, with 13 bases lining up with TRBD2. J gave up 2 bases and V 2 bases, and 0 bases lay outside the gene matches. The germline gives CDR1 SGHRS, CDR2 YFSETQ. The length of the CDR3 is 15 residues. CDR3 sequence: CASSLLAGGQETQYF. CDR3 sequence (DNA): TGCGCCAGCAGCTTACTAGCGGGAGGGCAAGAGACCCAGTACTTC.

This chain joins TRBV7-8 and TRBJ1-2, with unresolved D. From germline, CDR1 is SGHVS and CDR2 FQNEAQ. The V end was cut by 0 bases, the J end by 1 base, with 9 bases between. This CDR3 is built from 15 residues. The CDR3 here is CASSLAGLFNYGYTF. CDR3 coding DNA: TGTGCCAGCAGCTTAGCGGGCCTTTTTAACTATGGCTACACCTTC.

The rearrangement links TRBV6-1 to TRBJ2-7; 7 bases are shared with TRBD2. CDR3 length: 15 residues. The trim removed 0 bases at V and 5 bases at J, leaving 7 bases unmatched. Germline CDR1 and CDR2: MNHNS and SASEGT. The CDR3 loop reads CASSEAQRSGDEQYF. The CDR3 nucleotides read TGTGCCAGCAGTGAAGCGCAGCGGAGCGGGGACGAGCAGTACTTC.